This record looks at one T cell receptor beta chain sequence and its context. Germline and junction disagree at one end, which may indicate a read error. The record originates from a study of OX40 agonist ivuxolimab in advanced cancers. Per germline, CDR1 SGHRS and CDR2 YFSETQ. The CDR3 loop spans 15 amino acids. Produced via immunoSEQ multiplex PCR; TCRdb's table is partial and in-frame only. This table has around 80,000 clones, more than 85% appearing once. The chain employs TRBV5-1 and TRBJ2-2, with 14 bases identical to TRBD2. The sequence was collected from an adult with an advanced solid tumor such as melanoma, head and neck, liver or kidney cancer. The sequencing used CD4+ or CD8+ T cells sorted from blood, collected in a trial of the OX40 agonist ivuxolimab. The CDR3 bases are TGCGCCAGCGGCTTGGGGACTAGCGGGAGTGGGGAGCTGTTTTTT. Protein: CASGLGTSGSGELFF.